These 23 T cell receptor beta chains came from one sample sequenced in a study of blood T cell repertoires in COVID-19. The assay was immunoSEQ multiplex PCR, and TCRdb's table has in-frame clones only and misses some. The sample carries over 100,000 clones, 55% to 75% recorded once. Sequenced input: peripheral blood. These receptors were taken from a woman in her seventies with acute or convalescent COVID-19.

V is TRBV10-3 and J is TRBJ2-7, with TRBD1 matching 7 bases. This CDR3 spans 14 amino acids. Unmatched junction bases numbered 4, after V lost 5 bases and J lost 0 bases. The germline gives CDR1 ENHRY, CDR2 SYGVKD. The CDR3 sequence is CAISLRDSSYEQYF. The DNA of the CDR3 is TGTGCCATCAGTCTCCGGGACAGCTCCTACGAGCAGTACTTC.

This rearrangement joins TRBV18 to TRBJ1-1; 7 bases agree with TRBD1. Germline CDR1 is KGHSH and CDR2 is LQKENI. CDR3 length: 17 residues. V lost 3 bases to trimming and J lost 5 bases; unmatched junction nucleotides: 15. CDR3 residues: CASSPRQGDFWRTEAFF. The CDR3 DNA reads TGTGCCAGCTCACCTAGACAGGGCGACTTTTGGAGGACTGAAGCTTTCTTT. Combining the CDR3 with reference TRBV18 and TRBJ1-1 gives the whole variable domain NAGVMQNPRHLVRRRGQEARLRCSPMKGHSHVYWYRQLPEEGLKFMVYLQKENIIDESGMPKERFSAEFPKEGPSILRIQQVVRGDSAAYFCASSPRQGDFWRTEAFFGQGTRLTVV.

About this clone: A read error may explain this, as a much larger clone is one base away. The V and J genes are TRBV7-8 and TRBJ2-7; no firm D call. CDR3 length: 11 residues. V lost 4 bases and J 2 bases, leaving 3 bases between the germline ends. Germline V gene data show CDR1 as SGHVS and CDR2 as FQNEAQ. The CDR3 loop reads CASSSTYEQYF. CDR3 nucleotide sequence: TGTGCCAGCAGCTCTACCTACGAGCAGTACTTC.

The genes are TRBV7-9 and TRBJ2-7, with TRBD2 identical over 12 bases. The junction had 3 bases not matched to a gene; V was cut back by 5 bases and J by 1 base. This CDR3 is 15 amino acids long. CDR1 is SEHNR, CDR2 FQNEAQ, per germline (reference sequence). The CDR3 DNA sequence: TGTGCCAGCAGCACGGGACTAGCGGGTTCCTACGAGCAGTACTTC. Amino acids: CASSTGLAGSYEQYF.

This CDR3 is CASSGTTIPGVSYNEQFF. CDR3 nucleotide sequence: TGTGCCAGCAGCGGGACTACGATACCGGGGGTCTCCTACAATGAGCAGTTCTTC. This chain joins TRBV28 and TRBJ2-1; 7 bases are shared with TRBD2. This CDR3 region has 18 residues. V lost 6 bases and J lost 0; bases outside the gene matches: 14. The V gene's germline CDR1 is MDHEN and CDR2 SYDVKM.

This chain connects TRBV24-1 to TRBJ2-2, with 7 nucleotides matching TRBD1. V was clipped by 2 bases and J by 4 bases; unmatched bases: 9. The germline CDR1 and CDR2 sequences are KGHDR and SFDVKD. The CDR3 spans 17 residues. CDR3 protein: CATSDSGPQGVTGELFF. CDR3 nucleotides: TGTGCCACCAGTGATTCGGGCCCCCAGGGGGTCACCGGGGAGCTGTTTTTT.

This clone was seen a single time. One end of the junction does not line up with germline, which may come from a read error. V usage is TRBV7-9 and J usage is TRBJ1-3; D is possibly TRBD1 (6 bases). Germline CDR1 SEHNR, CDR2 FQNEAQ (reference sequence). The CDR3 totals 13 residues. The CDR3 region has the DNA TGTGCCAGCAGCTTAGCGCCGGGGGGCAATGGGGATTTT. It specifies CASSLAPGGNGDF. The whole variable domain, remainder taken from reference TRBV7-9 and TRBJ1-3, is DTGVSQNPRHKITKRGQNVTFRCDPISEHNRLYWYRQTLGQGPEFLTYFQNEAQLEKSRLLSDRFSAERPKGSFSTLEIQRTEQGDSAMYLCASSLAPGGNGDFGEGSWLTVV.

This clone appeared a single time. The J gene is TRBJ2-3, the V gene TRBV6-1; possibly TRBD1 for D (6 bases). Trimming removed 1 base at V and 0 bases at J, with 8 bases between. Germline V lookup: CDR1 MNHNS, CDR2 SASEGT. This CDR3 comprises 15 residues. The CDR3 DNA sequence: TGTGCCAGCAGTGAAGTGGGGGCAAGCACAGATACGCAGTATTTT. Its protein is CASSEVGASTDTQYF.

J is TRBJ2-2 and V is TRBV2; D might be TRBD1 (5 bases). Trimming shortened V by 2 bases and J by 0 bases, and 7 bases separated the two germline ends. CDR1 and CDR2 from the germline V gene are SNHLY and FYNNEI. This CDR3 region has 15 residues. CDR3 protein: CASSEKQANTGELFF. The CDR3 DNA reads TGTGCCAGCAGTGAAAAACAGGCGAACACCGGGGAGCTGTTTTTT.

The V gene is TRBV19, the J gene TRBJ1-2; 8 nucleotides agree with TRBD1. V was pared by 6 bases and J by 4 bases, with 7 bases of the junction left unmatched. CDR3 length: 14 residues. Germline assignment: CDR1 LNHDA and CDR2 SQIVND (reference sequence). The CDR3 reads CASRGRGPGYGYTF. The CDR3 region has the DNA TGTGCCAGTAGGGGCAGGGGGCCCGGCTATGGCTACACCTTC.

The J gene is TRBJ1-3, the V gene TRBV9; maybe TRBD1 (5 bases). Trimming cost V 3 bases and J 2 bases, with 15 bases left between them. The germline CDR1 and CDR2 sequences are SGDLS and YYNGEE. The CDR3 extends over 16 amino acids. The CDR3 sequence: CASSDYQAGPGNTIYF. Here the CDR3 DNA reads TGTGCCAGCAGCGACTACCAAGCGGGGCCTGGAAACACCATATATTTT.

Comment on this clone: The same CDR3 can be traced to other DNA sequences in this sample. V gene TRBV12-3 or TRBV12-4 combines with J gene TRBJ2-7; TRBD2 might be the D (5 bases). Between the trimmed V and J ends, which lost 1 base and 7 bases, there was a span of 8 bases. The CDR3 sequence is 12 residues long. In DNA form, the CDR3 reads TGTGCCAGCAGTTTAGGGCCGGGGGAGCAGTACTTC. As protein: CASSLGPGEQYF.

J is TRBJ1-1 and V is TRBV7-9; 8 nucleotides align to TRBD1. V lost 6 bases and J lost 3; bases outside the gene matches: 3. Germline V gene sequence: CDR1 SEHNR, CDR2 FQNEAQ (reference sequence). CDR3 length: 13 amino acids. CDR3 sequence reads: CASSSQGDTEAFF. The CDR3 DNA sequence: TGTGCCAGCAGTTCACAGGGGGACACTGAAGCTTTCTTT.

This clone was counted between two and nine times. The chain employs TRBV25-1 and TRBJ2-7; 8 bases fit TRBD1. CDR1 is MGHDK and CDR2 is SYGVNS in the germline V gene. V lost 4 bases to trimming and J lost 0 bases; unmatched junction nucleotides: 5. This CDR3 is built from 15 residues. CDR3 nucleotides: TGTGCCAGCAGTGCCCAGACAGGGGTCTCCTACGAGCAGTACTTC. Residues: CASSAQTGVSYEQYF.

This clone was detected a few times. The CDR3 loop reads CASSESGGSYEQYF. The CDR3 DNA reads TGTGCCAGCAGCGAATCAGGGGGCTCCTACGAGCAGTACTTC. V gene TRBV2 combines with J gene TRBJ2-7, with 7 positions matching TRBD1. Germline V gene data show CDR1 as SNHLY and CDR2 as FYNNEI. CDR3 length equals 14 residues. J gave up 0 bases and V 6 bases, and 5 bases lay outside the gene matches. The whole variable domain, remainder taken from reference TRBV2 and TRBJ2-7, is EPEVTQTPSHQVTQMGQEVILRCVPISNHLYFYWYRQILGQKVEFLVSFYNNEISEKSEIFDDQFSVERPDGSNFTLKIRSTKLEDSAMYFCASSESGGSYEQYFGPGTRLTVT.

The V gene is TRBV27, the J gene TRBJ1-1; 8 bases match TRBD1. Germline lookup yields CDR1 MNHEY and CDR2 SMNVEV (reference sequence). V was clipped by 6 bases and J by 11 bases; unmatched bases: 11. This CDR3 has 13 amino acids. DNA for the CDR3: TGTGCCAGCAGGTCCCGGGACAGGTTTCGGGCTTTCTTT. It encodes CASRSRDRFRAFF.

This clone was picked up a small number of times. The V and J genes are TRBV28 and TRBJ2-1, with 10 nucleotides matching TRBD2. The CDR3 spans 16 residues. The V and J ends lost 1 base and 7 bases, in that order; junction bases with no gene match: 7. Germline CDR1 reads MDHEN; CDR2 reads SYDVKM. The CDR3 loop is CASSLLGSGRQNEQFF. The CDR3 DNA reads as TGTGCCAGCAGTTTATTAGGTAGCGGGAGGCAAAATGAGCAGTTCTTC.

V usage is TRBV27 and J usage is TRBJ1-3; TRBD1 agrees at 7 bases. V lost 6 bases and J lost 4; bases outside the gene matches: 9. Germline V gene lookup returns CDR1 MNHEY and CDR2 SMNVEV (reference sequence). The CDR3 runs 15 residues. The CDR3 nucleotides are TGTGCCAGCAGCCAATTACAGGGGACAGGAAACACCATATATTTT. It encodes CASSQLQGTGNTIYF.

The chain joins TRBV6-5 to TRBJ2-1; 8 bases agree with TRBD1. Germline V gene data show CDR1 as MNHEY and CDR2 as SVGAGI. The CDR3 spans 13 residues. Trimming removed 5 bases from V and 9 bases from J; junction bases left unmatched: 6. The CDR3 DNA sequence: TGTGCCAGCAGTAGACAGGGGTCAACTGAGCAGTTCTTC. Amino acids: CASSRQGSTEQFF.

V gene TRBV29-1 combines with J gene TRBJ1-4, with 10 bases matching TRBD1. Germline V lookup: CDR1 SQVTM, CDR2 ANQGSEA. This CDR3 contains 13 residues. With 5 bases clipped from V and 7 bases from J, the junction kept 4 bases outside the gene matches. The CDR3 loop reads CSVYDRGLEKLFF. The CDR3 nucleotides read TGCAGCGTTTACGACAGGGGGCTTGAAAAACTGTTTTTT. Full variable domain (missing parts from reference TRBV29-1 and TRBJ1-4): SAVISQKPSRDICQRGTSLTIQCQVDSQVTMMFWYRQQPGQSLTLIATANQGSEATYESGFVIDKFPISRPNLTFSTLTVSNMSPEDSSIYLCSVYDRGLEKLFFGSGTQLSVL.

The J gene is TRBJ1-4, the V gene TRBV28; D remains unclear. The CDR3 is 13 residues long. Trimming took off 7 bases at V and 0 bases at J, with 6 bases between the two ends. CDR1 and CDR2 from the germline V gene are MDHEN and SYDVKM. The CDR3 spells CASTEPTNEKLFF. CDR3 coding DNA: TGTGCCAGCACAGAACCAACTAATGAAAAACTGTTTTTT. The full variable domain, in which reference TRBV28 and TRBJ1-4 provide the parts outside the CDR3, is DVKVTQSSRYLVKRTGEKVFLECVQDMDHENMFWYRQDPGLGLRLIYFSYDVKMKEKGDIPEGYSVSREKKERFSLILESASTNQTSMYLCASTEPTNEKLFFGSGTQLSVL.

This chain uses TRBV6-2 or TRBV6-3 with TRBJ2-2; 8 bases map to TRBD2. The germline V gene has CDR1 MNHEY and CDR2 SVGEGT. With V trimmed by 5 bases and J by 6 bases, 11 bases remained unmatched. This CDR3 is built from 16 residues. DNA of the CDR3: TGTGCCAGCAGTCCCCGGGGGGGAAGGATTTCCGGGGAGCTGTTTTTT. Protein product: CASSPRGGRISGELFF.

The V and J genes are TRBV4-1 and TRBJ1-3; TRBD1 might be the D (6 bases). Germline lookup yields CDR1 MGHRA and CDR2 YSYEKL. V was trimmed by 1 base and J by 2 bases, leaving 9 bases between them. The CDR3 is 15 residues long. For the CDR3, the DNA is TGCGCCAGCAGCCAAGTCGGGACACCTGGAAACACCATATATTTT. Its protein is CASSQVGTPGNTIYF.